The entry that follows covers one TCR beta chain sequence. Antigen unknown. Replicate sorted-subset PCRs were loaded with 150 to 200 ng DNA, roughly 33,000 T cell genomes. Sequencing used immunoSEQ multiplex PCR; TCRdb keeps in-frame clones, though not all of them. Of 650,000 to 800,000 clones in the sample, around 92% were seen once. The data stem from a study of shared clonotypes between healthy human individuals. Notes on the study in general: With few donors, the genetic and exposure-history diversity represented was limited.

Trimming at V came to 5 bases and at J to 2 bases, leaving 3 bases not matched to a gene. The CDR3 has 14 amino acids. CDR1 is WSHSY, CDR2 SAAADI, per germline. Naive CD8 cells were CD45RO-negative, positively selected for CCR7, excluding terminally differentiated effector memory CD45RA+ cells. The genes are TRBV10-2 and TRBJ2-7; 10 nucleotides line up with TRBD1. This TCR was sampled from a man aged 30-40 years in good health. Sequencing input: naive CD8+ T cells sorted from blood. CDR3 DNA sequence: TGCGCCAGCAGTTCCGGGACAGGGGCCTACGAGCAGTACTTC. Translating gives CASSSGTGAYEQYF.